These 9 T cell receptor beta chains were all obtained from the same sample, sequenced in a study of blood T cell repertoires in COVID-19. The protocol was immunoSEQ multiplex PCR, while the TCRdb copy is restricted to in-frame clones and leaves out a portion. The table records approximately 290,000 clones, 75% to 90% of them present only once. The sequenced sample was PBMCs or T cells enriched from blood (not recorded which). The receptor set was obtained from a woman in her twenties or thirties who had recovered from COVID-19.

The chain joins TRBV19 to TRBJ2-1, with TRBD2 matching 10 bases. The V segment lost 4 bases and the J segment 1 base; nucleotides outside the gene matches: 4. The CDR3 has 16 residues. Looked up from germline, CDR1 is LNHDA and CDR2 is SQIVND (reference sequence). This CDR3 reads CASSRLAGVSYNEQFF. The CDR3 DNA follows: TGTGCCAGTAGTAGGCTAGCGGGAGTGTCCTACAATGAGCAGTTCTTC.

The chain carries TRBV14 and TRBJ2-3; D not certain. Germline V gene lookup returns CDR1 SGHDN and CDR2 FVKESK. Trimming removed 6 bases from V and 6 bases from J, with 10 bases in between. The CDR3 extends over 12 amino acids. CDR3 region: CASRGSADTQYF. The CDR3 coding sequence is TGTGCCAGCAGAGGAAGCGCGGATACGCAGTATTTT. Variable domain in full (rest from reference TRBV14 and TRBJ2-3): EAGVTQFPSHSVIEKGQTVTLRCDPISGHDNLYWYRRVMGKEIKFLLHFVKESKQDESGMPNNRFLAERTGGTYSTLKVQPAELEDSGVYFCASRGSADTQYFGPGTRLTVL.

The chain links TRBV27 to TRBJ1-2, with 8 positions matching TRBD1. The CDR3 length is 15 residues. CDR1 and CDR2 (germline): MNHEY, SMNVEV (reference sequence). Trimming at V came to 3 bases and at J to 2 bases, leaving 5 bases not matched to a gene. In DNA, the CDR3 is TGTGCCAGCAGTTTGGACAGGGCGGGAAACTATGGCTACACCTTC. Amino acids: CASSLDRAGNYGYTF.

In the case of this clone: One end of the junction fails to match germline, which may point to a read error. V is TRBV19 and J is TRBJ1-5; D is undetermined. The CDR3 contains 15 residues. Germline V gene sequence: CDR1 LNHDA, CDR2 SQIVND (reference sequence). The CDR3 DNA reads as TGTGCCAGTAGTATAGCTGGGCCAAGCAGTCAGCCCCAGCATTTT. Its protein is CASSIAGPSSQPQHF.

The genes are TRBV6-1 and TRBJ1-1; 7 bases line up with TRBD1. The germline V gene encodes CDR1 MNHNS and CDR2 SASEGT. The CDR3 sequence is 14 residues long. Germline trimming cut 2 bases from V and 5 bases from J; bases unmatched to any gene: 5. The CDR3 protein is CASSEKGARTEAFF. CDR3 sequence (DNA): TGTGCCAGCAGTGAAAAGGGGGCGCGGACTGAAGCTTTCTTT.

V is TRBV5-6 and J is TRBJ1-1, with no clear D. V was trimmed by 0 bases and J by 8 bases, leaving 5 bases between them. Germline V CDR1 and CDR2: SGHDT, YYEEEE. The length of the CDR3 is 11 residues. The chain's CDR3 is CASSLAREAFF. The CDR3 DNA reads TGTGCCAGCAGCTTGGCGAGGGAAGCTTTCTTT.

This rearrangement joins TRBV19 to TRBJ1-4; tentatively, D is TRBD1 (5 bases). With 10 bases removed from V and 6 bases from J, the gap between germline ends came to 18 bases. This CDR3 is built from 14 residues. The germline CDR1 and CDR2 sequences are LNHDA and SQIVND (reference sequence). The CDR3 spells CATRDRWGDEKLFF. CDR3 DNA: TGTGCCACCCGGGACCGTTGGGGGGATGAAAAACTGTTTTTT.

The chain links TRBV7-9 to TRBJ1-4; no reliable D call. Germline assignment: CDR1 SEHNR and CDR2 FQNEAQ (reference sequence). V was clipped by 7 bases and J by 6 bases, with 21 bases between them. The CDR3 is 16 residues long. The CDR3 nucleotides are TGTGCCAGCACCCCGGCCGTGAGGCCGGATGATGAAAAACTGTTTTTT. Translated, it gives CASTPAVRPDDEKLFF. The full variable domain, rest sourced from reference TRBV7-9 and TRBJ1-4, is DTGVSQNPRHKITKRGQNVTFRCDPISEHNRLYWYRQTLGQGPEFLTYFQNEAQLEKSRLLSDRFSAERPKGSFSTLEIQRTEQGDSAMYLCASTPAVRPDDEKLFFGSGTQLSVL.

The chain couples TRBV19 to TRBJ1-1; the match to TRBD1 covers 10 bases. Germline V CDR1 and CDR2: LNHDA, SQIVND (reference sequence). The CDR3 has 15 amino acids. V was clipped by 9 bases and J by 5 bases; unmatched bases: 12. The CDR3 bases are TGTGCCAGCAGGGCCCGGGACAGGGGTTGGACTGAAGCTTTCTTT. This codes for CASRARDRGWTEAFF.